This TCR beta chain originates from a study of shared clonotypes between healthy human individuals. Across the study: There were three CD4 naive, three CD4 memory, two CD8 naive and one CD8 memory plates per donor.

The CDR3 length is 15 residues. CDR1 MDHEN and CDR2 SYDVKM come from the germline V gene. V shed 2 bases and J shed 4 bases, with 11 bases lying between them. A CD45RA+ naive subset and a CD45RA-negative memory subset were split from CD4+ cells. Sequencing used immunoSEQ multiplex PCR; TCRdb keeps in-frame clones, though not all of them. The sample has hundreds of thousands of clones, 72% seen once. Sequences were obtained from memory CD4+ T cells sorted from blood. Subset described: CD45RA-negative fraction. This sequence was found in a woman aged 25 to 39 in good health. V and J are TRBV28 and TRBJ1-4; D unclear. The CDR3 protein is CASSLSFRINEKLFF. The CDR3 coding sequence is TGTGCCAGCAGTTTAAGTTTCCGGATTAATGAAAAACTGTTTTTT.